This TCR beta chain emerged from a study of blood T cell repertoires in COVID-19. The CDR3 is 15 residues long. The junction had 6 bases not matched to a gene; V was cut back by 5 bases and J by 4 bases. Germline CDR1 reads MRHNA; CDR2 reads SNTAGT. In the authors' methods: It was from reference gene primer amplification that nucleated cell counts were estimated. Some clones are missing from TCRdb's copy, which holds only in-frame ones; the method was immunoSEQ multiplex PCR. The DNA gave D and trimming, while V, J and clone size come from that table. The table lists roughly 140,000 clones, around 84% of them singletons.

The receptor was derived from a man in his 60s with active or convalescent COVID-19. This chain uses TRBV6-4 with TRBJ2-1; TRBD1 matches 9 bases. Material: peripheral blood. The CDR3 DNA is TGTGCCAGCAGTCCTAGGGGGACAGGGTACAATGAGCAGTTCTTC. Protein product: CASSPRGTGYNEQFF.